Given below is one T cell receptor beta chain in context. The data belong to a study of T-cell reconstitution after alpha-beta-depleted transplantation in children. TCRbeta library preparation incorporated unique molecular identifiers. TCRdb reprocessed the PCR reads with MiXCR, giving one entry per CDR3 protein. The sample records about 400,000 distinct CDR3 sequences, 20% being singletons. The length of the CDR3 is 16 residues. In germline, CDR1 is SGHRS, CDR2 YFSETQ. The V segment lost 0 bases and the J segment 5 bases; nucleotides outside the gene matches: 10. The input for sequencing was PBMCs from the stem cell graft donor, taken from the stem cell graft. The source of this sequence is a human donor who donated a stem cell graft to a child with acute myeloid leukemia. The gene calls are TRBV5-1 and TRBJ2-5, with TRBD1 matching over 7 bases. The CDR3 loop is CASSLAPQGIKETQYF. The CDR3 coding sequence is TGCGCCAGCAGCTTGGCCCCACAGGGGATTAAGGAGACCCAGTACTTC.